This T cell receptor (beta chain) emerged from a study of shared clonotypes between healthy human individuals. Overall study: Every donor yielded three CD4 naive, three CD4 memory, two CD8 naive and one CD8 memory plate.

Produced via immunoSEQ multiplex PCR; TCRdb's table is partial and in-frame only. This sample yields 1,400,000 or so clones, of which around 98.5% are seen a single time; about 0.35% belongs to the top ten. Germline loops: CDR1 SGHRS, CDR2 YFSETQ. V trimming: 2 bases; J trimming: 7 bases; junction bases outside the gene matches: 6. There are 16 residues in the CDR3. Regarding the study as a whole: Sharing of clonotypes among donors was expected to vary with sequencing depth. Sampling was confined to blood; repertoires within tissues likely differ.

With respect to this clone: Antigen: not known.

The chain recombines TRBV5-1 with TRBJ2-1; 13 bases line up with TRBD2. The TCR was taken from a man between 25 and 39 years old in good health. Specimen: naive CD4+ T cells sorted from blood. Noted subset: CD45RA+ positively selected. The CDR3, as DNA: TGCGCCAGCAGCTTTTCTGGACTAGCGGGGGAAAATGAGCAGTTCTTC. This gives the protein CASSFSGLAGENEQFF.